The 27 T cell receptor beta chains below come from one sample, sequenced in a study of cytomegalovirus exposure and HLA in healthy donors. The PCR had 60 Vbeta and 13 Jbeta primers. Produced via immunoSEQ multiplex PCR; TCRdb's table is partial and in-frame only. Of more than 150,000 clones in the sample, roughly four fifths are singletons; the top ten hold roughly 1.5%. Source material: PBMCs. These receptors came from a man aged 18 to 30 in good health and CMV-seronegative.

The V and J genes are TRBV27 and TRBJ1-6; 9 positions match TRBD1. CDR1 is MNHEY, CDR2 SMNVEV, per germline (reference sequence). This CDR3 has 18 amino acids. V was clipped by 1 base and J by 7 bases; unmatched bases: 11. The CDR3 DNA sequence: TGTGCCAGCAGTTTATACTACGGACAGGGGAGAAAGAATTCACCCCTCCACTTT. Translated, it gives CASSLYYGQGRKNSPLHF.

The J gene is TRBJ1-6, the V gene TRBV28; D is possibly TRBD1 (5 bases). The length of the CDR3 is 14 residues. The germline V gene has CDR1 MDHEN and CDR2 SYDVKM. V was shortened by 6 bases and J by 10 bases, with 16 bases between the two germline ends. CDR3 in amino acids: CASRFGGGGSPLHF. In nucleotides, the CDR3 is TGTGCCAGCAGATTTGGGGGGGGAGGATCACCCCTCCACTTT.

The V and J genes are TRBV6-1 and TRBJ2-7, with 8 bases identical to TRBD1. Germline CDR1 reads MNHNS; CDR2 reads SASEGT. This CDR3 spans 13 amino acids. The V segment lost 6 bases and the J segment 6 bases; nucleotides outside the gene matches: 7. The CDR3 sequence: CASSPGQVVEQYF. Written as DNA, the CDR3 is TGTGCCAGCAGCCCGGGACAGGTGGTCGAGCAGTACTTC.

V gene TRBV7-3 combines with J gene TRBJ2-5, with a tentative D call TRBD2 (5 bases). Deletions cut 5 bases from V and 7 bases from J, with 23 bases between. Germline V gives CDR1 SGHTA, CDR2 FQGTGA. The CDR3 is 16 amino acids. Here the CDR3 reads CASSDSSDSRYGTQYF. The CDR3 coding sequence is TGTGCCAGCAGCGACTCATCGGACTCCCGTTATGGGACCCAGTACTTC.

The J gene is TRBJ2-1, the V gene TRBV5-1, with a weak D call TRBD1 (5 bases). Germline loops: CDR1 SGHRS, CDR2 YFSETQ. The CDR3 spans 14 residues. Trimming cost V 3 bases and J 6 bases, with 13 bases left between them. The CDR3 sequence: CASSSRVRANEQFF. The CDR3 DNA follows: TGCGCCAGCAGCTCCCGGGTCAGGGCCAATGAGCAGTTCTTC.

This chain uses TRBV5-1 with TRBJ2-5; TRBD1 aligns across 7 bases. Germline V gene sequence: CDR1 SGHRS, CDR2 YFSETQ. The junction had 3 bases not matched to a gene; V was cut back by 0 bases and J by 4 bases. The CDR3 runs to 14 residues. This CDR3 is CASSLGQGAETQYF. CDR3 coding DNA: TGCGCCAGCAGCTTGGGACAGGGTGCAGAGACCCAGTACTTC.

This chain joins TRBV9 and TRBJ2-7, with 9 positions matching TRBD1. Germline CDR1 is SGDLS and CDR2 is YYNGEE. This CDR3 is 15 amino acids long. V lost 4 bases, J lost 4 bases, and 9 bases stayed unmatched. CDR3 sequence (DNA): TGTGCCAGCAGCATCGGGACAGGGCTGAAGTACGAGCAGTACTTC. Protein: CASSIGTGLKYEQYF.

The CDR3 nucleotides read TGCAGCGTCGCCCGGGGGGGCTCCTACGAGCAGTACTTC. Encoded protein: CSVARGGSYEQYF. V and J are TRBV29-1 and TRBJ2-7, with 8 bases matching TRBD2. The CDR3 is 13 residues long. V lost 6 bases and J lost 0; bases outside the gene matches: 4. From germline, CDR1 is SQVTM and CDR2 ANQGSEA.

V and J are TRBV18 and TRBJ2-7; a weak D match, TRBD1 (5 bases). The CDR3 runs 16 residues. Germline CDR1 reads KGHSH; CDR2 reads LQKENI. The germline V and J ends were trimmed by 2 bases and 7 bases, with 21 bases remaining between them. The CDR3 coding sequence is TGTGCCAGCTCACCAGCTCTCTCCCAGGGTCTGGATGAGCAGTACTTC. It translates to CASSPALSQGLDEQYF.

Details on this clone: Other DNA sequences in this specimen translate into the identical CDR3. The rearrangement uses TRBV19 and TRBJ2-3; D possibly corresponds to TRBD1 (6 bases). The germline V and J ends were trimmed by 1 base and 2 bases, with 10 bases remaining between them. Germline V gene data show CDR1 as LNHDA and CDR2 as SQIVND (reference sequence). This CDR3 is built from 15 residues. CDR3 in DNA: TGTGCCAGTAGTATAGGTCAGGGGCACACAGATACGCAGTATTTT. Translation: CASSIGQGHTDTQYF. Combining the CDR3 with reference TRBV19 and TRBJ2-3 gives the whole variable domain DGGITQSPKYLFRKEGQNVTLSCEQNLNHDAMYWYRQDPGQGLRLIYYSQIVNDFQKGDIAEGYSVSREKKESFPLTVTSAQKNPTAFYLCASSIGQGHTDTQYFGPGTRLTVL.

This sequence joins TRBV6-5 and TRBJ1-6; 9 nucleotides agree with TRBD1. This CDR3 is 15 amino acids long. CDR1 and CDR2 (germline): MNHEY, SVGAGI. V trimming: 4 bases; J trimming: 9 bases; junction bases outside the gene matches: 7. The CDR3 is CASSFRGQGVSPLHF. For the CDR3, the DNA is TGTGCCAGCAGTTTTAGGGGACAGGGCGTTTCACCCCTCCACTTT.

The sample holds a few counts of this clone. The chain is built from TRBV5-1 and TRBJ2-7; D unresolved. The CDR3 has 13 residues. Germline V lookup: CDR1 SGHRS, CDR2 YFSETQ. The V end was cut by 4 bases, the J end by 2 bases, with 10 bases between. CDR3 coding DNA: TGCGCCAGCAGCCCTCCTTCCCCCTACGAGCAGTACTTC. Its protein product is CASSPPSPYEQYF. The full variable domain, completed using reference TRBV5-1 and TRBJ2-7, is KAGVTQTPRYLIKTRGQQVTLSCSPISGHRSVSWYQQTPGQGLQFLFEYFSETQRNKGNFPGRFSGRQFSNSRSEMNVSTLELGDSALYLCASSPPSPYEQYFGPGTRLTVT.

The chain recombines TRBV10-2 with TRBJ1-5; 7 positions agree with TRBD1. Per germline, CDR1 WSHSY and CDR2 SAAADI. Trimming took 9 bases from V and 0 from J; bases not matched to a gene: 11. The CDR3 extends over 16 amino acids. CDR3 protein: CARTGTDAYSNQPQHF. CDR3 bases: TGCGCCAGAACCGGGACAGACGCTTATAGCAATCAGCCCCAGCATTTT.

In this sample, this clone turned up once. The chain has TRBV11-1 and TRBJ2-3; TRBD2 matches at 7 bases. The V gene's germline CDR1 is SGHAT and CDR2 FQDESV (reference sequence). The CDR3 spans 16 residues. V was clipped by 5 bases and J by 4 bases; unmatched bases: 12. The CDR3 nucleotides are TGTGCCAGCAGCCCCTCCGGGGGGTGGGGAGCAGATACGCAGTATTTT. Protein: CASSPSGGWGADTQYF.

This rearrangement joins TRBV5-1 to TRBJ2-5; 10 bases line up with TRBD2. Germline values: CDR1 SGHRS, CDR2 YFSETQ. The V gene end was trimmed by 2 bases and the J gene end by 9 bases; junction bases not matched to a gene: 10. This CDR3 is built from 15 residues. DNA for the CDR3: TGCGCCAGCAGCTTCAATAGCGGGGGGACGGTGGCCCAGTACTTC. This sequence encodes CASSFNSGGTVAQYF. Full variable domain (missing parts from reference TRBV5-1 and TRBJ2-5): KAGVTQTPRYLIKTRGQQVTLSCSPISGHRSVSWYQQTPGQGLQFLFEYFSETQRNKGNFPGRFSGRQFSNSRSEMNVSTLELGDSALYLCASSFNSGGTVAQYFGPGTRLLVL.

The J gene is TRBJ1-2, the V gene TRBV10-3, with 8 bases aligning to TRBD1. This CDR3 contains 13 residues. Germline V lookup: CDR1 ENHRY, CDR2 SYGVKD. V trimming: 2 bases; J trimming: 8 bases; junction bases outside the gene matches: 4. In DNA form, the CDR3 reads TGTGCCATCAGTGAGGCAGGGGGCCGGGGCTACACCTTC. It is translated as CAISEAGGRGYTF.

A few counts support this clone. This chain uses TRBV7-2 with TRBJ1-2; no reliable D call. Per germline, CDR1 SGHTA and CDR2 FQGNSA. V lost 5 bases to trimming and J lost 7 bases, with 14 bases between them. The length of the CDR3 is 13 residues. DNA of the CDR3: TGTGCCAGCAGCCCAGACCGGAGGCCTGGCTACACCTTC. This sequence encodes CASSPDRRPGYTF.

The chain carries TRBV6-5 and TRBJ2-2; a weak D match, TRBD2 (5 bases). The CDR3 length is 14 residues. Trimming removed 0 bases at V and 3 bases at J, with 5 bases between. Germline lookup yields CDR1 MNHEY and CDR2 SVGAGI. Here the CDR3 DNA reads TGTGCCAGCAGTTACTCGCGGGACACCGGGGAGCTGTTTTTT. It yields the protein CASSYSRDTGELFF.

The V call is TRBV5-4, the J call TRBJ2-7, with 8 bases matching TRBD2. The junction had 4 bases not matched to a gene; V was cut back by 3 bases and J by 2 bases. CDR1 is SGHNT, CDR2 YYREEE, per germline (reference sequence). The CDR3 loop spans 14 amino acids. DNA for the CDR3: TGTGCCAGCAGCTCTCGGGGGGGTCCCTACGAGCAGTACTTC. Translation gives CASSSRGGPYEQYF.

The chain combines TRBV9 with TRBJ2-7, with 7 positions matching TRBD1. CDR3 length: 14 amino acids. V shed 4 bases, J shed 2 bases, and the junction held 6 bases outside the gene matches. Germline values: CDR1 SGDLS, CDR2 YYNGEE. The CDR3 protein is CASSPWTGAYEQYF. CDR3 nucleotide sequence: TGTGCCAGCAGCCCGTGGACAGGAGCCTACGAGCAGTACTTC.

The genes are TRBV28 and TRBJ2-5; tentative D call: TRBD2 (7 bases). The germline V gene has CDR1 MDHEN and CDR2 SYDVKM. This CDR3 contains 14 residues. V lost 2 bases and J lost 5, with 12 bases in between. CDR3 sequence reads: CASSLAGAVETQYF. The CDR3 region has the DNA TGTGCCAGCAGTTTAGCGGGGGCGGTGGAGACCCAGTACTTC.

The CDR3 protein is CASSSRTGGRGNTIYF. DNA of the CDR3: TGTGCCAGCAGCTCCCGGACAGGGGGAAGGGGAAACACCATATATTTT. The V call is TRBV7-2, the J call TRBJ1-3, with 10 bases lining up with TRBD1. Trimming took 4 bases from V and 4 from J; bases not matched to a gene: 7. CDR3 length: 16 residues. Germline loops: CDR1 SGHTA, CDR2 FQGNSA.

The chain links TRBV27 to TRBJ1-5; D gene ambiguous. V dropped 5 bases and J dropped 4 bases, with 9 bases sitting between them. The germline V gene has CDR1 MNHEY and CDR2 SMNVEV (reference sequence). The CDR3 has 13 residues. The CDR3 bases are TGTGCCAGCAGTCAAAGAGAGAATCAGCCCCAGCATTTT. Translating gives CASSQRENQPQHF.

The chain combines TRBV5-4 with TRBJ1-5, with 7 bases fitting TRBD1. With 4 bases clipped from V and 3 bases from J, the junction kept 10 bases outside the gene matches. The CDR3 runs 16 residues. CDR1 SGHNT and CDR2 YYREEE come from the germline V gene (reference sequence). The CDR3 loop is CASSPGPGQLNQPQHF. DNA for the CDR3: TGTGCCAGCAGCCCGGGGCCGGGACAGCTCAATCAGCCCCAGCATTTT.

The CDR3 region is CAYGRGDSPLHF. The DNA of the CDR3 is TGTGCTTATGGTCGGGGGGATTCACCCCTCCACTTT. The rearrangement links TRBV30 to TRBJ1-6, with D maybe TRBD1 (5 bases). The CDR3 length is 12 residues. Germline CDR1 GTSNPN, CDR2 SVGIG (reference sequence).

The chain joins TRBV5-1 to TRBJ2-1, with D possibly being TRBD1 (5 bases). CDR1 is SGHRS and CDR2 is YFSETQ in the germline V gene. This CDR3 contains 14 residues. Between the trimmed V and J ends, which lost 6 bases and 6 bases, there was a span of 16 bases. CDR3 nucleotide sequence: TGCGCCAGCACCTACAACCATCAGGGCAATGAGCAGTTCTTC. It yields the protein CASTYNHQGNEQFF. The full variable domain, completed using reference TRBV5-1 and TRBJ2-1, is KAGVTQTPRYLIKTRGQQVTLSCSPISGHRSVSWYQQTPGQGLQFLFEYFSETQRNKGNFPGRFSGRQFSNSRSEMNVSTLELGDSALYLCASTYNHQGNEQFFGPGTRLTVL.

The chain has TRBV6-6 and TRBJ2-7; TRBD1 agrees at 7 bases. The CDR3 extends over 14 amino acids. V was pared by 2 bases and J by 2 bases, with 3 bases of the junction left unmatched. Germline CDR1 and CDR2: MNHNY and SVGAGI (reference sequence). The CDR3: CASSYPDRAYEQYF. CDR3 nucleotides: TGTGCCAGCAGTTACCCAGACAGGGCCTACGAGCAGTACTTC.